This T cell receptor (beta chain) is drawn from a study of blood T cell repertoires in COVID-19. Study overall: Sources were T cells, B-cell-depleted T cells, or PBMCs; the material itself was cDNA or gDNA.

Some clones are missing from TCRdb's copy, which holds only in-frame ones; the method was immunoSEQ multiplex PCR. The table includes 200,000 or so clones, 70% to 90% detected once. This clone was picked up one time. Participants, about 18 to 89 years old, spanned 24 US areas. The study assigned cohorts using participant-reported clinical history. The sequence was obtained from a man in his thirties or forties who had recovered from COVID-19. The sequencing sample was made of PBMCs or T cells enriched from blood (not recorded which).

In nucleotides, the CDR3 is TGTGCCAGCCCTCAGCGTGGCGGTGCCCTGGGCAATCAGCCCCAGCATTTT. Protein product: CASPQRGGALGNQPQHF. This chain connects TRBV21-1 to TRBJ1-5. TRBV21-1 is assigned pseudogene status. The CDR3 runs to 17 residues.